The rows below give T cell receptor beta chains drawn from one sample of a study of vaccination and CD4 T cells after COVID-19. Each CDR3 protein is one row after TCRdb ran MiXCR on the PCR reads. This sample has more than 25,000 distinct CDR3 sequences, with about 60% found just once. The antigens these receptors bind are not known. The sample consisted of CD4+ T cells from blood, cultured in vitro, taken after SARS-CoV-2 vaccination. The receptors here all came from a human donor who received a COVID-19 vaccine. Both conserved end residues are trimmed from each CDR3.

CDR3: ASSHSRPSSSNTGELF
J: TRBJ2-2
V: TRBV4-1

CDR3: ASSFSPRRYNSPLH
J: TRBJ1-6
V: TRBV27

CDR3: ASSTGNRASTDTQY
J: TRBJ2-3
V: TRBV19

CDR3: ACIGGARNTEAF
J: TRBJ1-1
V: TRBV30

CDR3: ASSLQRNEQY
J: TRBJ2-7
V: TRBV7-2

CDR3: SATPGTSGGAGNEQF
J: TRBJ2-1
V: TRBV20-1

CDR3: ACEGGEGRETQY
J: TRBJ2-5
V: TRBV30

CDR3: SARAGGRSEAF
J: TRBJ1-1
V: TRBV20-1

CDR3: SAPIGGRDYGYT
J: TRBJ1-2
V: TRBV20-1

CDR3: ASSLGTRLEQY
J: TRBJ2-7
V: TRBV7-9

CDR3: ASSPSSGNQPQH
J: TRBJ1-5
V: TRBV5-1